This is a list of T cell receptor beta chains from one sample in a study of ipilimumab plus nivolumab after autologous stem cell transplantation. Clones were sequenced by immunoSEQ multiplex PCR, and TCRdb holds only the in-frame ones, with some missing. In the table there are 15,000 to 20,000 clones, around four fifths of which are singletons. The specimen was PBMCs, collected in a trial of ipilimumab plus nivolumab as post-transplant consolidation. The receptors were gathered from a male donor with diffuse large B-cell lymphoma. The conserved cysteine and the conserved F or W are not part of the CDR3 here.

V gene: TRBV7-3; J gene: TRBJ2-2; CDR3 protein: ASNLPGQGSGELF
V gene: TRBV19; J gene: TRBJ2-1; CDR3 protein: ASSMDRNAERGYEQF
V gene: TRBV29-1; J gene: TRBJ1-2; CDR3 protein: STTEGYGYT
V gene: TRBV5-4; J gene: TRBJ1-4; CDR3 protein: ASSSPGQGAGEKLF
V gene: TRBV6-1; J gene: TRBJ1-5; CDR3 protein: ASSDEQGDQPQH
V gene: TRBV6-1; J gene: TRBJ1-2; CDR3 protein: ASRTGRQVGHGYT
V gene: TRBV6-5; J gene: TRBJ2-5; CDR3 protein: ASSTFGVGKETQY
V gene: TRBV7-6; J gene: TRBJ1-1; CDR3 protein: ASSVQSYTEAF
V gene: TRBV6-1; J gene: TRBJ2-3; CDR3 protein: ASSEAGRQDTQY
V gene: TRBV18; J gene: TRBJ2-2; CDR3 protein: ASSPRDSPTGELF
V gene: TRBV6-5; J gene: TRBJ1-1; CDR3 protein: ASRTGTEAF
V gene: TRBV19; J gene: TRBJ2-5; CDR3 protein: ASKATGKETQY
V gene: TRBV2; J gene: TRBJ1-2; CDR3 protein: ASSRTGVDGYT
V gene: TRBV5-4; J gene: TRBJ1-1; CDR3 protein: ASSLALDARAF
V gene: TRBV29-1; J gene: TRBJ2-7; CDR3 protein: SVGADRASYEQY
V gene: TRBV4-1; J gene: TRBJ1-1; CDR3 protein: ASSQHLRALNTEAF
V gene: TRBV6-4; J gene: TRBJ2-3; CDR3 protein: ASSDSSLGGADTQY
V gene: TRBV2; J gene: TRBJ1-1; CDR3 protein: ASSYEAAKMNTEAF
V gene: TRBV6-1; J gene: TRBJ1-5; CDR3 protein: ASSPAVGAYQPQH
V gene: TRBV2; J gene: TRBJ1-1; CDR3 protein: ASSEALRKGNTEAF
V gene: TRBV7-2; J gene: TRBJ1-2; CDR3 protein: ASSSRQGKNYGYT
V gene: TRBV5-1; J gene: TRBJ1-3; CDR3 protein: ASRDQHSGNTIY
V gene: TRBV5-1; J gene: TRBJ2-7; CDR3 protein: ASSPGLHSYEQY
V gene: TRBV10-2; J gene: TRBJ1-1; CDR3 protein: ASSEKGDTSEAF
V gene: TRBV7-6; J gene: TRBJ1-1; CDR3 protein: ASSWGGSGTEAF
V gene: TRBV7-6; J gene: TRBJ2-5; CDR3 protein: ASSLRGVVEETQY
V gene: TRBV6-1; J gene: TRBJ2-1; CDR3 protein: ASSTRSGAYNEQF
V gene: TRBV27; J gene: TRBJ1-1; CDR3 protein: ASSLVATAPNTEAF
V gene: TRBV2; J gene: TRBJ2-3; CDR3 protein: ASSAVVEDTQY
V gene: TRBV7-6; J gene: TRBJ1-1; CDR3 protein: ASSRTENTEAF
V gene: TRBV7-2; J gene: TRBJ2-3; CDR3 protein: ASSFGFRAAHTDTQY
V gene: TRBV7-2; J gene: TRBJ2-7; CDR3 protein: ASSWDRGPYEQY
V gene: TRBV4-3; J gene: TRBJ2-3; CDR3 protein: ASSYQRGDTDTQY
V gene: TRBV6-6; J gene: TRBJ1-5; CDR3 protein: ASRRDGGRNQPQH
V gene: TRBV7-2; J gene: TRBJ2-2; CDR3 protein: ASSLDSPGELF
V gene: TRBV9; J gene: TRBJ2-3; CDR3 protein: ASSVTGTLMNTQY
V gene: TRBV19; J gene: TRBJ2-1; CDR3 protein: ASLNSGGAEDEQF
V gene: TRBV19; J gene: TRBJ1-5; CDR3 protein: ASSPEGLSNQPQH
V gene: TRBV20-1; J gene: TRBJ2-1; CDR3 protein: SARAFAEQF
V gene: TRBV4-2; J gene: TRBJ1-2; CDR3 protein: ASSHSSRDRDYYGYT
V gene: TRBV5-1; J gene: TRBJ2-5; CDR3 protein: ASSLGQLSQETQY
V gene: TRBV2; J gene: TRBJ2-7; CDR3 protein: ASSGDRAFSYEQY
V gene: TRBV18; J gene: TRBJ1-2; CDR3 protein: ASSRDGLYGYT
V gene: TRBV27; J gene: TRBJ1-2; CDR3 protein: ASSSQGSGGYT
V gene: TRBV25-1; J gene: TRBJ1-4; CDR3 protein: ASSDSGTGWEKLF
V gene: TRBV18; J gene: TRBJ1-5; CDR3 protein: ASSPERNQPQH
V gene: TRBV4-1; J gene: TRBJ2-6; CDR3 protein: ASSPRLGQWSPGANVLT
V gene: TRBV5-1; J gene: TRBJ1-5; CDR3 protein: ASSLHGTGNQPQH
V gene: TRBV13; J gene: TRBJ2-4; CDR3 protein: ASSTGMWGNIQY
V gene: TRBV11-3; J gene: TRBJ2-1; CDR3 protein: ASSSRGGWNEQF
V gene: TRBV19; J gene: TRBJ2-1; CDR3 protein: ASSIPAGGLNEQF